The 26 T cell receptor beta chains presented below share a single source sample, sequenced in a study of blood T cell repertoires in COVID-19. The protocol was immunoSEQ multiplex PCR, while the TCRdb copy is restricted to in-frame clones and leaves out a portion. The sample lists around 310,000 clones, around 91% occurring once. Input material: PBMCs or T cells enriched from blood (not recorded which). The receptors shown here come from a woman between 40 and 50 years old who had recovered from COVID-19.

The chain links TRBV19 to TRBJ1-3, with 7 bases lining up with TRBD1. V gave up 1 base and J gave up 0 bases; unmatched junction bases: 9. CDR1 and CDR2 from the germline V gene are LNHDA and SQIVND (reference sequence). This CDR3 has 18 residues. CDR3 nucleotides: TGTGCCAGTAGTATAGGGGGACCGGGACAGAGCTCTGGAAACACCATATATTTT. Its protein product is CASSIGGPGQSSGNTIYF.

This clone was seen once. The chain couples TRBV19 to TRBJ2-7; no clear D gene. The CDR3 loop spans 15 amino acids. CDR1 and CDR2 from the germline V gene are LNHDA and SQIVND (reference sequence). V was trimmed by 3 bases and J by 2 bases, leaving 14 bases between them. CDR3 region: CASSIGPPPPYEQYF. The DNA of the CDR3 is TGTGCCAGTAGTATTGGCCCGCCCCCGCCCTACGAGCAGTACTTC.

The chain joins TRBV29-1 to TRBJ2-7, with D unclear. Between the trimmed V and J ends, which lost 5 bases and 4 bases, there was a span of 9 bases. The CDR3 runs 11 residues. Per the germline V gene, CDR1 is SQVTM and CDR2 is ANQGSEA. The DNA for the CDR3 is TGCAGCGTTCTAGAGAAATACGAGCAGTACTTC. It codes for CSVLEKYEQYF.

By share, this clone ranks as medium-sized. Here the CDR3 reads CASSLCRSGSCTDTQYF. In nucleotides, the CDR3 is TGTGCCAGCAGCTTATGCCGAAGCGGGAGTTGCACAGATACGCAGTATTTT. This chain connects TRBV7-3 to TRBJ2-3; 8 bases align to TRBD2. CDR1 and CDR2 (germline): SGHTA, FQGTGA. The CDR3 covers 17 residues. J was trimmed by 1 base and V by 2 bases; bases with no gene match: 8. The full variable domain, rest sourced from reference TRBV7-3 and TRBJ2-3, is GAGVSQTPSNKVTEKGKYVELRCDPISGHTALYWYRQSLGQGPEFLIYFQGTGAADDSGLPNDRFFAVRPEGSVSTLKIQRTERGDSAVYLCASSLCRSGSCTDTQYFGPGTRLTVL.

The J gene is TRBJ2-4, the V gene TRBV14; the match to TRBD1 covers 11 bases. CDR3 length equals 17 residues. Losses at the gene ends were 5 bases for V and 2 bases for J; bases not matched to a gene: 8. The V gene's germline CDR1 is SGHDN and CDR2 FVKESK. CDR3 nucleotides: TGTGCCAGCAGCATCCGGGACAGGGGGAAAACCAAAAACATTCAGTACTTC. This sequence encodes CASSIRDRGKTKNIQYF.

The genes are TRBV4-2 and TRBJ2-1, with 14 bases that match TRBD2. The V gene end was trimmed by 4 bases and the J gene end by 9 bases; junction bases not matched to a gene: 14. Germline loops: CDR1 LGHNA, CDR2 YNFKEQ. There are 18 residues in the CDR3. The CDR3 loop is CASSPQTSGRGRVSEQFF. CDR3 DNA: TGTGCCAGCAGCCCCCAGACTAGCGGGAGGGGGAGGGTAAGTGAGCAGTTCTTC.

This sequence joins TRBV27 and TRBJ1-1; perhaps TRBD1 as D (5 bases). Germline loops: CDR1 MNHEY, CDR2 SMNVEV (reference sequence). The CDR3 length is 15 residues. V dropped 5 bases and J dropped 4 bases, with 17 bases sitting between them. CDR3 DNA: TGTGCCAGCAGTCCGCTTTCGGCCGGGGGCACTGAAGCTTTCTTT. Translation gives CASSPLSAGGTEAFF.

The chain joins TRBV11-2 to TRBJ2-7; tentative D call: TRBD1 (5 bases). This CDR3 contains 13 residues. V shed 3 bases and J shed 3 bases, with 9 bases lying between them. From germline, CDR1 is SGHAT and CDR2 FQNNGV. CDR3 sequence: CASSFSQVYEQYF. CDR3 sequence (DNA): TGTGCCAGCAGCTTCTCACAGGTCTACGAGCAGTACTTC.

The chain employs TRBV7-3 and TRBJ2-1, with 11 positions matching TRBD1. Germline values: CDR1 SGHTA, CDR2 FQGTGA. J gave up 7 bases and V 4 bases, and 6 bases lay outside the gene matches. This CDR3 has 15 amino acids. The CDR3 is CASSSMGTGGNEQFF. CDR3 nucleotides: TGTGCCAGCAGCTCCATGGGGACAGGGGGAAATGAGCAGTTCTTC.

The chain carries TRBV19 and TRBJ1-5, with TRBD1 matching 10 bases. Trimming cost V 7 bases and J 1 base; bases outside gene matches: 13. The CDR3 has 18 amino acids. Per germline, CDR1 LNHDA and CDR2 SQIVND (reference sequence). The CDR3 region has the DNA TGTGCCAGTACCTCGATGGGACAGGGGATTCGAAGCAATCAGCCCCAGCATTTT. It encodes CASTSMGQGIRSNQPQHF.

This clone was recorded a few times. This chain links TRBV6-6 with TRBJ1-3, with 8 bases identical to TRBD1. Germline assignment: CDR1 MNHNY and CDR2 SVGAGI (reference sequence). J was trimmed by 3 bases and V by 5 bases; bases with no gene match: 6. The CDR3 length is 15 residues. CDR3 residues: CASSPDRGDGNTIYF. The DNA for the CDR3 is TGTGCCAGCAGTCCCGACAGGGGTGATGGAAACACCATATATTTT.

The CDR3 DNA is TGTGCCGGCGGATCGGGGTCACCCCTCCACTTT. Protein sequence: CAGGSGSPLHF. The genes are TRBV21-1 and TRBJ1-6. TRBV21-1 is given as a pseudogene. The length of the CDR3 is 11 residues.

The genes are TRBV6-5 and TRBJ1-3; unclear D gene. The ends were cut back, 6 bases at V and 1 base at J, with 10 bases in the middle. Germline assignment: CDR1 MNHEY and CDR2 SVGAGI. There are 14 residues in the CDR3. In DNA, the CDR3 is TGTGCCAGCAGGGTTACAGATTCTGGAAACACCATATATTTT. Translated, it gives CASRVTDSGNTIYF.

The chain links TRBV7-9 to TRBJ2-2, with a possible D match to TRBD2 (5 bases). V gave up 6 bases and J gave up 7 bases, with 9 bases separating them. The V gene's germline CDR1 is SEHNR and CDR2 FQNEAQ (reference sequence). The CDR3 totals 12 residues. The CDR3 loop reads CASRLGVGELFF. The DNA for the CDR3 is TGTGCCAGCAGATTGGGAGTCGGGGAGCTGTTTTTT.

J is TRBJ1-1 and V is TRBV10-1; D is unclear. This CDR3 contains 13 residues. From germline, CDR1 is WNHNN and CDR2 SYGVQD (reference sequence). V was shortened by 0 bases and J by 7 bases, with 9 bases between the two germline ends. DNA for the CDR3: TGCGCCAGCAGTGAGTCGACTCGTCGTGAAGCTTTCTTT. Amino acid sequence: CASSESTRREAFF.

The chain is built from TRBV7-2 and TRBJ2-2; D is possibly TRBD1 (7 bases). Germline values: CDR1 SGHTA, CDR2 FQGNSA. V was cut by 6 bases and J by 4 bases, with 12 bases left in between. The length of the CDR3 is 14 residues. CDR3 in amino acids: CASRQGGFTGELFF. DNA of the CDR3: TGTGCCAGCAGGCAGGGGGGATTCACCGGGGAGCTGTTTTTT.

This chain joins TRBV5-1 and TRBJ2-7; D is unclear. The CDR3 covers 13 residues. Per the germline V gene, CDR1 is SGHRS and CDR2 is YFSETQ. V lost 6 bases, J lost 0 bases, and 10 bases lay in between. As DNA, the CDR3 is TGCGCCAGCACCTCAGGCTACTCCTACGAGCAGTACTTC. Residues: CASTSGYSYEQYF.

J is TRBJ2-7 and V is TRBV30; TRBD2 agrees at 11 bases. CDR3 length: 14 amino acids. Per the germline V gene, CDR1 is GTSNPN and CDR2 is SVGIG (reference sequence). Trimming cost V 2 bases and J 7 bases; bases outside gene matches: 7. CDR3 nucleotide sequence: TGTGCCTGGAGTCCCGGACTAGCGGGCGTGGAGCAGTACTTC. It yields the protein CAWSPGLAGVEQYF.

This chain links TRBV7-2 with TRBJ1-4; weak D call: TRBD1 (6 bases). V was trimmed by 2 bases and J by 0 bases, leaving 13 bases between them. CDR1 is SGHTA, CDR2 FQGNSA, per germline. The CDR3 sequence is 17 residues long. CDR3 DNA: TGTGCCAGCAGCTTACTGACAGGCATGGCAACTAATGAAAAACTGTTTTTT. Residues: CASSLLTGMATNEKLFF.

The CDR3 is CASSYDTDEQFF. The CDR3 region has the DNA TGTGCCAGCAGTTATGATACGGATGAGCAGTTCTTC. The V gene is TRBV6-1, the J gene TRBJ2-1; D unclear. The V gene lost 5 bases and the J gene lost 8 bases, with 10 bases spanning the gap. Germline CDR1 reads MNHNS; CDR2 reads SASEGT. This CDR3 contains 12 residues.

The chain is built from TRBV15 and TRBJ1-5; a weak D match, TRBD1 (6 bases). V was cut by 0 bases and J by 7 bases, with 16 bases left in between. Germline V CDR1 and CDR2: LNHNV, YYDKDF (reference sequence). The CDR3 sequence is 16 residues long. CDR3 nucleotides: TGTGCCACCAGCAGAGATCCGCGGGGGGCAAGCCAGCCCCAGCATTTT. Translation: CATSRDPRGASQPQHF.

The gene calls are TRBV9 and TRBJ1-4, with TRBD1 identical over 10 bases. The CDR3 spans 17 residues. Trimming took 4 bases from V and 5 from J; bases not matched to a gene: 11. In germline, CDR1 is SGDLS, CDR2 YYNGEE. In DNA, the CDR3 is TGTGCCAGCAGCCCCCCGGGACAGGGGATGGAGAATGAAAAACTGTTTTTT. This sequence encodes CASSPPGQGMENEKLFF.

The chain's CDR3 is CASSLQGRNEQYF. The DNA of the CDR3 is TGTGCCAGCTCCCTACAGGGTCGCAACGAGCAGTACTTC. The rearrangement uses TRBV2 and TRBJ2-7; weak D call: TRBD1 (6 bases). V shed 8 bases and J shed 5 bases, with 16 bases lying between them. The CDR3 consists of 13 residues. The germline V gene has CDR1 SNHLY and CDR2 FYNNEI.

This chain uses TRBV15 with TRBJ2-4, with TRBD2 as a possible D gene (6 bases). The germline V gene has CDR1 LNHNV and CDR2 YYDKDF (reference sequence). The CDR3 is 12 amino acids. V was shortened by 9 bases and J by 6 bases, with 12 bases between the two germline ends. The CDR3 DNA follows: TGTGCCACTTCGGCGGGACCAAACATTCAGTACTTC. This gives the protein CATSAGPNIQYF.

The CDR3 spells CASSLGLAAETQYF. The CDR3 region has the DNA TGTGCCAGCAGCCTAGGACTAGCGGCGGAGACCCAGTACTTC. V is TRBV7-9 and J is TRBJ2-5, with 10 bases identical to TRBD2. The CDR3 is made up of 14 amino acids. Germline loops: CDR1 SEHNR, CDR2 FQNEAQ (reference sequence). Unmatched junction bases numbered 5, after V lost 5 bases and J lost 5 bases.

A single count supports this clone. The genes are TRBV18 and TRBJ1-1, with a tentative D call TRBD1 (6 bases). CDR3 length equals 14 residues. V was trimmed by 3 bases and J by 0 bases, leaving 8 bases between them. Germline CDR1 reads KGHSH; CDR2 reads LQKENI. Written as DNA, the CDR3 is TGTGCCAGCTCACCGGACAGCATGAACACTGAAGCTTTCTTT. It yields the protein CASSPDSMNTEAFF.